This T cell receptor beta chain was recovered during a study of blood T cell repertoires in COVID-19 (dated by TCRdb to the early 2020s). A note on the overall study: Samples covering the acute and convalescent phases of COVID-19 were provided by collaborators in the United States, Italy and Spain. Samples came from the ongoing ImmuneRACE study (first 160 participants) plus 1,254 subjects from 6 global collaborators. The prospective study material was composed of cDNA or gDNA derived from T cells, B-cell-depleted T cells, or PBMCs. Subjects who had been exposed to COVID-19, were actively infected with it, or had recovered from it provided the deeply sampled blood TCRbeta repertoires that made up the dataset. The repertoires were made available in a free public database intended to serve as a resource for research on the immune response to SARS-CoV-2. Nearly every sample came with metadata listing a de-identified subject ID, COVID-19 status, age in years and sex. Where available, HLA class I and class II types were taken from metadata supplied by the sample provider and were not determined by assay-based typing.

Note on this clone: Its cognate antigen has yet to be identified. No much larger clone exists at a distance of one base, and base qualities are not known.

Participants in the prospective study were enrolled through a virtual design, were aged roughly 18 to 100 years, and lived in about 25 United States geographic areas. Cohort assignment in the prospective study relied on participant-reported clinical history from a screening survey and a study questionnaire. Recovered participants in ImmuneRACE Cohort 3 were defined as having two consecutive negative NP/OP PCR tests, clearance from a healthcare professional, or resolution of symptoms. Each participant in the prospective study had whole blood, serum and a nasopharyngeal or oropharyngeal swab collected by mobile phlebotomists. Over a roughly two-month period, participants in the prospective study had the option of providing additional blood draws and questionnaires. Before DNA extraction, prospective study blood samples were shipped either frozen or at room temperature. The germline V gene sets CDR1 to SGHDT and CDR2 to YYEEEE. From cysteine to phenylalanine, the CDR3 is 17 amino acids long. Only the CDR3 DNA is retained, 51 bases long and in frame from the first base. V is pared back by 6 bases and J by 0 bases, with 16 bases lying between the germline termini.

The research as a whole found: The quantity of clinical and demographic metadata differed by source and by participant and was supplied without curation.

The immunoSEQ Assay, a bias-controlled multiplex PCR, was used to amplify TCRbeta CDR3 regions from genomic DNA. The original methods were these. Nucleated cell counts per sample were estimated from amplification of reference gene primers within the assay. Sequence reads were collapsed and filtered to measure the absolute abundance of every unique TCRbeta CDR3 rearrangement. For each sample, productive Simpson clonality was calculated as the square root of Simpson's diversity index across productive rearrangements. TCRdb limited this immuneACCESS table to in-frame rearrangements with V and J called. A share of clones is missing; checked studies link under half to unresolved V genes, and the rest is unexplained. For V, J and clone size, that table is used; D and trimming come from the DNA. This sample gives 250,000 or so clones in total; about 90% of them show up just once. The ten biggest clones cover roughly 10% of the sample.

The sequenced material came from PBMCs or T cells enriched from blood (not recorded which). The TCR originated in a young man who had recovered from COVID-19. The chain is encoded by TRBV5-6 joined to TRBJ2-6; the D gene is perhaps TRBD1, on 6 matching bases. The CDR3 sequence is CASMPGHLSSGANVLTF. Here is the DNA: TGTGCCAGCATGCCGGGACACTTGAGCTCTGGGGCCAACGTCCTGACTTTC.